The 9 T cell receptor beta chains below come from one sample, sequenced in a study of blood T cells in healthy people across ages. Sample-barcoded 5' priming and a J-beta primer mix drove a second PCR of 7 to 11 cycles. TCRdb called the 5' RACE reads again in MiXCR, with one record for every CDR3 protein. The repertoire holds 850,000 to 1,000,000 distinct CDR3 sequences, with about 48% as singletons. The sample consisted of blood. Every receptor here comes from a man aged 30 to 39 in good health.

The CDR3 nucleotides are TGTGCCAGCAGCAAAGGGAGGGCACCGTCTGGGGCCAACGTCCTGACTTTC. Its protein is CASSKGRAPSGANVLTF. V and J are TRBV21-1 and TRBJ2-6; the table's TRBD2 call for D was not verified on the DNA. TRBV21-1 is recorded as a pseudogene. CDR3 length: 17 amino acids.

V usage is TRBV6-5 and J usage is TRBJ1-5; D may be TRBD1 (6 bases). The germline V gene encodes CDR1 MNHEY and CDR2 SVGAGI. The V end was cut by 4 bases, the J end by 5 bases, with 12 bases between. This CDR3 is 14 amino acids long. The CDR3 reads CASSFTGKHQPQHF. The CDR3, as DNA: TGTGCCAGCAGTTTCACAGGGAAGCATCAGCCCCAGCATTTT.

The rearrangement joins TRBV6-6 to TRBJ1-3; D uncertain. V lost 4 bases and J lost 0, with 7 bases in between. Looked up from germline, CDR1 is MNHNY and CDR2 is SVGAGI (reference sequence). The CDR3 runs to 14 residues. CDR3 sequence: CASSSGVSGNTIYF. In nucleotides, the CDR3 is TGTGCCAGCAGTTCGGGAGTCTCTGGAAACACCATATATTTT.

V usage is TRBV6-5 and J usage is TRBJ2-3, with 13 positions matching TRBD2. Trimming at V came to 2 bases and at J to 1 base, leaving 3 bases not matched to a gene. The CDR3 runs to 17 residues. Germline V gene lookup returns CDR1 MNHEY and CDR2 SVGAGI. The CDR3, as DNA: TGTGCCAGCAGTTACCTAGGACTAGCGGGGGGCACAGATACGCAGTATTTT. Translating it yields CASSYLGLAGGTDTQYF.

This clonotype was observed a few times. The chain uses TRBV3-1 and TRBJ1-6; perhaps TRBD1 as D (6 bases). The germline V and J ends were trimmed by 4 bases and 11 bases, with 21 bases remaining between them. The CDR3 loop spans 16 amino acids. CDR1 and CDR2 from the germline V gene are LGHDT and YNNKEL (reference sequence). CDR3 coding DNA: TGTGCCAGCAGCCCGAAATCGCAGGGGCCGATGACACCCCTCCACTTT. Translated: CASSPKSQGPMTPLHF.

The chain is built from TRBV29-1 and TRBJ2-1; tentatively, D is TRBD1 (7 bases). The CDR3 is 15 residues long. Germline V gene data show CDR1 as SQVTM and CDR2 as ANQGSEA. With 6 bases removed from V and 9 bases from J, the gap between germline ends came to 24 bases. This CDR3 reads CSVGGALTGWAEQFF. Here the CDR3 DNA reads TGCAGCGTGGGGGGCGCTCTGACAGGGTGGGCTGAGCAGTTCTTC.

The J gene is TRBJ2-7, the V gene TRBV6-2 or TRBV6-3, with 8 bases fitting TRBD1. Germline V gene sequence: CDR1 MNHEY, CDR2 SVGEGT. This CDR3 region has 16 residues. J was trimmed by 3 bases and V by 5 bases; bases with no gene match: 12. As DNA, the CDR3 is TGTGCCAGCAGTCAATTCCGGACAGGGAGAGGCTACGAGCAGTACTTC. This gives the protein CASSQFRTGRGYEQYF.

The table lists this clonotype with a few counts. The rearrangement links TRBV20-1 to TRBJ1-5; no clear D gene. The CDR3 extends over 15 amino acids. From germline, CDR1 is DFQATT and CDR2 SNEGSKA (reference sequence). Trimming removed 3 bases from V and 2 bases from J, with 14 bases in between. Here the CDR3 DNA reads TGCAGTGCTAGCCGGACCGGTCGGGGCAATCAGCCCCAGCATTTT. This translates into CSASRTGRGNQPQHF.

This clonotype was detected many times. This sequence joins TRBV9 and TRBJ2-7; 12 nucleotides match TRBD2. The trim removed 0 bases at V and 2 bases at J, leaving 0 bases unmatched. Germline assignment: CDR1 SGDLS and CDR2 YYNGEE. The CDR3 contains 15 residues. For the CDR3, the DNA is TGTGCCAGCAGCGTAGGGACTAGCGGGGCCTACGAGCAGTACTTC. Encoded protein: CASSVGTSGAYEQYF.